This is a list of T cell receptor beta chains from one sample in a study of T cell responses to AZD1222 COVID-19 vaccine. TCRdb's copy holds only in-frame clones and misses some; the assay was immunoSEQ multiplex PCR. The sample contains 100,000 or so clones, over 75% of which appear only once. Sample: peripheral blood, taken on day 0 of AZD1222 vaccination. The receptors here all came from an adult in good health. CDR3s include the opening cysteine and the closing phenylalanine or tryptophan. The D gene is left open where the match is weak. Some rows have no size entry. The others give once, few or many, or a class for an expanded clone.

clone_size	cdr3_length	v_call	d_call	j_call	cdr3_aa	cdr3_nt
.	15	TRBV19	.	TRBJ1-4	CASSITGTPNEKLFF	TGTGCCAGTAGTATAACAGGAACGCCGAATGAAAAACTGTTTTTT
.	14	TRBV11-2	.	TRBJ1-6	CASSLYGGNSPLHF	TGTGCCAGCAGCTTATACGGGGGAAATTCACCCCTCCACTTT
few	15	TRBV10-3	TRBD2	TRBJ2-1	CAISESLREGNEQFF	TGTGCCATCAGTGAGTCATTGCGGGAGGGCAATGAGCAGTTCTTC
.	18	TRBV7-2	TRBD1	TRBJ1-1	CASSLSTGGVYLRAEAFF	TGTGCCAGCAGCTTAAGCACAGGGGGCGTTTATTTGAGGGCTGAAGCTTTCTTT
.	13	TRBV5-6	.	TRBJ2-7	CASSLFLLGAQYF	TGTGCCAGCAGCTTGTTTTTATTGGGTGCGCAGTACTTC
.	14	TRBV5-1	.	TRBJ2-7	CASSLSVQDYEQYF	TGCGCCAGCAGCTTGTCAGTACAGGACTACGAGCAGTACTTC
.	17	TRBV6-6	.	TRBJ1-5	CASSRPGGGIQNQPQHF	TGTGCCAGCAGTCGCCCTGGGGGGGGGATTCAAAATCAGCCCCAGCATTTT
.	13	TRBV7-2	.	TRBJ1-2	CASSTASGDGYTF	TGTGCCAGCAGTACGGCGTCAGGCGATGGCTACACCTTC
.	13	TRBV6-2/TRBV6-3	TRBD2	TRBJ2-5	CASSGLAGETQYF	TGTGCCAGCAGCGGACTAGCGGGAGAGACCCAGTACTTC
.	13	TRBV28	.	TRBJ1-1	CASSHGVGTEAFF	TGTGCCAGCAGTCACGGGGTGGGCACTGAAGCTTTCTTT
.	14	TRBV27	.	TRBJ1-5	CASSKSYGNQPQHF	TGTGCCAGCAGTAAATCATATGGCAATCAGCCCCAGCATTTT
.	15	TRBV20-1	TRBD2	TRBJ2-1	CSASLVLAGGYEQFF	TGCAGTGCTAGTTTGGTTCTAGCGGGAGGCTATGAGCAGTTCTTC
.	12	TRBV13	.	TRBJ1-6	CASSPGRAPLHF	TGTGCCAGCAGCCCCGGCCGTGCACCCCTCCACTTT
.	15	TRBV5-6	TRBD1	TRBJ1-5	CASSLGQGGNQPQHF	TGTGCCAGCAGCTTGGGTCAGGGGGGCAATCAGCCCCAGCATTTT